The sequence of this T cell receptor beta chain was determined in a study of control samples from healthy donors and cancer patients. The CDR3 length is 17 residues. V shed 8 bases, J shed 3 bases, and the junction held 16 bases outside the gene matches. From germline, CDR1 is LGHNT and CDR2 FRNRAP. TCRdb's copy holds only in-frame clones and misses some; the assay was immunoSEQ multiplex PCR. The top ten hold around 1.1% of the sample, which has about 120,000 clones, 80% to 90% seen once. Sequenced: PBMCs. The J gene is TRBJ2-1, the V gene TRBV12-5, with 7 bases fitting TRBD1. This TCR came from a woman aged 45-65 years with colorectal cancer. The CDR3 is CASCRSGQRTFYNEQFF. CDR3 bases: TGTGCTAGTTGTAGATCGGGACAGAGAACCTTCTACAATGAGCAGTTCTTC.